This record concerns one T cell receptor beta chain sequence. Its antigen target is currently unknown. One junction end does not reproduce the germline sequence, and a read error may be involved. The data were produced on an Illumina NovaSeq 6000. TCRalpha and TCRbeta cDNA libraries were built by 5'RACE with constant-segment primers, adding sample barcodes and unique molecular identifiers. RNA was extracted from every sample with Trizol reagent. Libraries were amplified in two PCR steps, with a second sample barcode and Illumina TruSeq adapters added in the second step. Sequencing of libraries was performed on an Illumina NovaSeq with 2 x 150 bp paired-end reads. As for the authors' bioinformatics: Reads were demultiplexed and collapsed into UMI-guided consensus sequences with migec v1.2.7. Using mixcr v2.1.11, UMI consensuses were aligned to TRA and TRB V and J templates and then assembled into clonotypes. A clonotype was counted as expanded or contracted only when both edgeR and NoisET called the clonotype significant, with the noise models trained on biological replicates. For edgeR calls, the thresholds were a false discovery rate-adjusted p below 0.01 and a log2 fold-change of 1. PCA with hierarchical clustering of max-normalized trajectories of the 1000 most abundant clonotypes was used as exploratory dynamics analysis. Each responding clone was given a CD4 or CD8 phenotype based on the CD4+ and CD8+ repertoires, which had been sequenced separately. TCRdb trimmed the raw reads at Q25, called clones with MiXCR and kept productive beta chains. Every entry covers one CDR3 protein and lists the most common genes and DNA from its rows. These V and J calls originate from TCRdb's pipeline instead of the authors' own analysis. For this sample there are roughly 12,000 distinct CDR3 sequences; about 14% appear just once. The ten biggest clones cover about 55% of the sample.

Ficoll-Paque density gradient centrifugation was the method used to isolate PBMCs. This specimen belongs to a study of T-cell memory formation after mild COVID-19 (dated by TCRdb to the early 2020s). General notes on the study: TCR sequence clusters from the two donors were largely donor specific. Longitudinal TCRalpha and TCRbeta repertoire sequencing tracked T-cell clones expanding and contracting after mild COVID-19 in a couple of donors. The cohort was made up of two young adult volunteers, one female and one male, who were previously healthy. The study at large found these results: Contracting CD4+ clones were located mainly in the CM and EM memory subsets, whereas CD8+ clones were found to be enriched in EMRA. Only two mild cases were covered in the study, and larger cohorts including severe cases with pre-infection samples were considered necessary. Some responding clones were detected in pre-infection memory, which suggested that pre-existing cross-reactive memory T cells had joined the SARS-CoV-2 response. SARS-CoV-2 specificity of the second-wave clones peaking on day 37 was not confirmed. Clones that contracted from day 15 to 85 showed balanced CD4/CD8 phenotypes, whereas a second wave of clones that expanded from day 15 to 37 leaned towards CD4+.

The CDR3, cysteine through phenylalanine, is 15 amino acids long. CDR3 DNA only is kept here, 45 bases in frame from base 1. CDR1 and CDR2 are drawn from the germline V gene (reference sequence): MNHEY, SMNVEV. The receptor chain draws on TRBV27 and TRBJ2-7; the best D guess is TRBD2, with 6 bases matching. The sequence derives from a man aged 18 to 35 who had mild COVID-19 (a few samples of this study predate the infection). The sample titles of this study are shuffled in the database, so cell type and time point are left out; the donor was told from shared clones. Sequenced sample: PBMCs or a T cell subset sorted from them (not recorded which). CDR3 region: CASRQLEGTSQEHYF. The sequence in DNA is TGTGCCAGCCGCCAACTGGAGGGTACGTCCCAGGAGCATTACTTC.